The 10 T cell receptor beta chains in this list originate from one sample, sequenced in a study of T-cell memory formation after mild COVID-19. Each CDR3 protein gets one entry after TCRdb re-called the 5' RACE reads with MiXCR. The top ten clones hold under 25% of a sample with 250,000 to 350,000 distinct CDR3 sequences, approximately 19% of them seen once. Sample: PBMCs or a T cell subset sorted from them (not recorded which). The receptors were sampled from a man aged 18 to 30 who had mild COVID-19 (a few samples of this study predate the infection). Cell type and time point are not known.

V gene TRBV2 combines with J gene TRBJ2-5, with unresolved D. This CDR3 spans 13 amino acids. The germline V gene encodes CDR1 SNHLY and CDR2 FYNNEI. V gave up 3 bases and J gave up 4 bases, with 9 bases separating them. The CDR3 spells CASSESGPETQYF. The DNA for the CDR3 is TGTGCCAGCAGTGAGTCGGGCCCAGAGACCCAGTACTTC.

This clonotype was counted ten times or more. The chain employs TRBV20-1 and TRBJ2-5; unclear D gene. From germline, CDR1 is DFQATT and CDR2 SNEGSKA (reference sequence). V lost 3 bases and J 0 bases, leaving 5 bases between the germline ends. This CDR3 is built from 12 residues. The CDR3 nucleotides are TGCAGTGCTAGGTGGTACCAAGAGACCCAGTACTTC. Amino acids: CSARWYQETQYF.

The sample holds a few counts of this clonotype. The CDR3 nucleotides read TGTGCCAGCAGCCTAGAGCAGGGGAACACTGAAGCTTTCTTT. Translating gives CASSLEQGNTEAFF. The rearrangement joins TRBV7-9 to TRBJ1-1, with D maybe TRBD1 (5 bases). Trimming removed 5 bases from V and 1 base from J, with 11 bases in between. Per germline, CDR1 SEHNR and CDR2 FQNEAQ (reference sequence). This CDR3 has 14 residues.

This clonotype showed up just a few times. This sequence joins TRBV9 and TRBJ2-3; perhaps TRBD2 as D (7 bases). From germline, CDR1 is SGDLS and CDR2 YYNGEE. V was cut by 0 bases and J by 2 bases, with 19 bases left in between. The CDR3 totals 18 residues. CDR3 bases: TGTGCCAGCAGCGTAGAACCGGGGGGCGGCCTTCCCACAGATACGCAGTATTTT. It encodes CASSVEPGGGLPTDTQYF.

The V and J genes are TRBV12-3 or TRBV12-4 and TRBJ1-5; TRBD1 might be the D (5 bases). CDR3 length: 13 residues. V gave up 3 bases and J gave up 5 bases, with 8 bases separating them. As DNA, the CDR3 is TGTGCCAGCAGTTTGACAGACGATCAGCCCCAGCATTTT. Amino acids: CASSLTDDQPQHF.

The chain employs TRBV15 and TRBJ2-5, with D unresolved. CDR1 is LNHNV and CDR2 is YYDKDF in the germline V gene (reference sequence). Between the trimmed V and J ends, which lost 0 bases and 5 bases, there was a span of 7 bases. The CDR3 is made up of 13 amino acids. The CDR3 sequence: CATSRDYPETQYF. CDR3 sequence (DNA): TGTGCCACCAGCAGAGACTACCCGGAGACCCAGTACTTC.

The CDR3, as DNA: TGTGCCAGCAGCGTAAGCGACGTAAATTCACCCCTCCACTTT. This sequence encodes CASSVSDVNSPLHF. The chain is built from TRBV9 and TRBJ1-6; no definite D call. The CDR3 is 14 amino acids. Germline V lookup: CDR1 SGDLS, CDR2 YYNGEE. Trimming removed 1 base from V and 7 bases from J, with 9 bases in between.

The chain links TRBV27 to TRBJ2-6; TRBD1 matches at 7 bases. This CDR3 comprises 16 residues. Germline CDR1 MNHEY, CDR2 SMNVEV (reference sequence). V lost 5 bases to trimming and J lost 1 base; unmatched junction nucleotides: 5. CDR3 nucleotide sequence: TGTGCCAGCAGTACCTTGGACAGGTCTGGGGCCAACGTCCTGACTTTC. It is translated as CASSTLDRSGANVLTF.

This clonotype was observed at least ten times. The junction and the germline gene differ at one end; a read error may be behind it. The rearrangement links TRBV5-1 to TRBJ1-2; tentative D call: TRBD1 (6 bases). The CDR3 sequence is 13 residues long. In germline, CDR1 is SGHRS, CDR2 YFSETQ. The CDR3 protein is CASSLGGNYGYTF. The CDR3 coding sequence is TGTGCCAGCAGCTTAGGGGGAAACTATGGCTACACCTTC.

This clonotype was seen only once. The CDR3 sequence: CASSRGSGGATDTQYF. The CDR3 DNA sequence: TGTGCCAGCAGCAGAGGAAGCGGGGGGGCCACAGATACGCAGTATTTT. The chain recombines TRBV7-2 with TRBJ2-3, with TRBD2 matching over 10 bases. The germline V gene encodes CDR1 SGHTA and CDR2 FQGNSA. The CDR3 consists of 16 residues. V lost 5 bases, J lost 2 bases, and 7 bases stayed unmatched.